The entry that follows covers one T cell receptor (beta chain) sequence. This sample stems from a study of blood T cell repertoires in COVID-19. Clinical history reported by participants formed the basis on which cohorts were assigned. With 1 base removed from V and 6 bases from J, the gap between germline ends came to 16 bases. The CDR3 covers 15 residues. Germline lookup yields CDR1 MDHEN and CDR2 SYDVKM. Libraries were prepared by immunoSEQ multiplex PCR; TCRdb keeps only in-frame clonotypes and omits some of them. The profile shows about 280,000 clones, 80% to 95% of them singletons. This sequence was found in a man aged 40-55 years who had been exposed to COVID-19. This rearrangement joins TRBV28 to TRBJ2-7, with D perhaps matching TRBD1 (5 bases). Sample: PBMCs or T cells enriched from blood (not recorded which). The DNA of the CDR3 is TGTGCCAGCAGTTTATCCGGGCAGGGTAACTCCGAGCAGTACTTC. This sequence encodes CASSLSGQGNSEQYF.